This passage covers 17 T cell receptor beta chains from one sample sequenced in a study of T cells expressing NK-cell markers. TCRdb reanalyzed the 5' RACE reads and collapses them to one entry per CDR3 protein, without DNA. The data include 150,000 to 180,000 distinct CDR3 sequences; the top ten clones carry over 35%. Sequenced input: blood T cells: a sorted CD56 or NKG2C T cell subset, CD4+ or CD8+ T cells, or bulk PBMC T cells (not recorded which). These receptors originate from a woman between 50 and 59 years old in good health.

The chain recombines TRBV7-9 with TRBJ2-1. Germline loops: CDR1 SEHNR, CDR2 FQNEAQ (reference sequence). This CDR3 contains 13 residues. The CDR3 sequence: CASSFDPYNEQFF.

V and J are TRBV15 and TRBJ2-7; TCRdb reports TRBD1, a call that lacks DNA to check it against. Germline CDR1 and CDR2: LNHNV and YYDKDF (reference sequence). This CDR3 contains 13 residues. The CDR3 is CATSKDGGYEQYF. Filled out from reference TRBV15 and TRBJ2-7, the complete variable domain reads DAMVIQNPRYQVTQFGKPVTLSCSQTLNHNVMYWYQQKSSQAPKLLFHYYDKDFNNEADTPDNFQSRRPNTSFCFLDIRSPGLGDTAMYLCATSKDGGYEQYFGPGTRLTVT.

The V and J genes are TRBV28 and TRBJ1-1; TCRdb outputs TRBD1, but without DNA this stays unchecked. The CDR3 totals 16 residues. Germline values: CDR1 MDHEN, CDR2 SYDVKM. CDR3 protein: CASSSPAGAINTEAFF.

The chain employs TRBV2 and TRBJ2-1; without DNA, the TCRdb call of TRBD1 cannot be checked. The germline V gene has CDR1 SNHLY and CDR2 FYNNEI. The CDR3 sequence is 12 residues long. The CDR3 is CVHRDPYNEQFF.

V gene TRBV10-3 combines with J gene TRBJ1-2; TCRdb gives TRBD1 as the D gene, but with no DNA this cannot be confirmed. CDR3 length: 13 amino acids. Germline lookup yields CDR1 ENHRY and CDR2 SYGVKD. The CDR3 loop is CAISELDRVGYTF.

CDR3 in amino acids: CASSWTSGAYEQYF. The chain recombines TRBV5-1 with TRBJ2-7; the D call of TRBD2 rests on TCRdb alone, since no DNA is present to check it. CDR1 SGHRS and CDR2 YFSETQ come from the germline V gene. The CDR3 covers 14 residues. Full variable domain (remainder filled in from reference TRBV5-1 and TRBJ2-7): KAGVTQTPRYLIKTRGQQVTLSCSPISGHRSVSWYQQTPGQGLQFLFEYFSETQRNKGNFPGRFSGRQFSNSRSEMNVSTLELGDSALYLCASSWTSGAYEQYFGPGTRLTVT.

The CDR3 is CASKTGDRTEAFF. The gene calls are TRBV19 and TRBJ1-1; TCRdb's D call of TRBD1 is untestable without DNA. The germline CDR1 and CDR2 sequences are LNHDA and SQIVND (reference sequence). The CDR3 contains 13 residues.

The CDR3 loop reads CASSSLTGPYNEQFF. The chain joins TRBV6-6 to TRBJ2-1; the D call of TRBD1 rests on TCRdb alone, since no DNA is present to check it. The CDR3 totals 15 residues. Germline V gene sequence: CDR1 MNHNY, CDR2 SVGAGI (reference sequence).

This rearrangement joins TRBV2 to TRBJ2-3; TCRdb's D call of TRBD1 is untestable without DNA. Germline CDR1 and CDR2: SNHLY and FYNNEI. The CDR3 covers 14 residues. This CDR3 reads CASSEGGPADTQYF.

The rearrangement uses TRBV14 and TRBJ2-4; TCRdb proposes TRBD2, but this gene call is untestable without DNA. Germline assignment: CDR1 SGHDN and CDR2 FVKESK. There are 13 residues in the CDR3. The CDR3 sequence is CASSQRGPNIQYF.

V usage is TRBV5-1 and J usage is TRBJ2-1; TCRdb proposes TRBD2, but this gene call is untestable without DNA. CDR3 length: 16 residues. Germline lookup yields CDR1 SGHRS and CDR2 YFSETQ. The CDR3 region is CASSLAQGLALREQFF.

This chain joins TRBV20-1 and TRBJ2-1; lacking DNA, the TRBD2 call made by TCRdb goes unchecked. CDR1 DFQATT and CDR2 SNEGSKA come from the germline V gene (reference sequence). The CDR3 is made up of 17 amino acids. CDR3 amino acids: CSARVLEREDLYNEQFF.

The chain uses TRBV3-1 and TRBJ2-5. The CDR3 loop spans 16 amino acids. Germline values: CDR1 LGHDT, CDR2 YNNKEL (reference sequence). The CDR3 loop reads CASSQEIEQAQETQYF.

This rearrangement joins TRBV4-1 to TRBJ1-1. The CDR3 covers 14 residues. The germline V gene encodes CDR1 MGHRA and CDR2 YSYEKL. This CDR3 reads CASSQGEGVTEAFF.

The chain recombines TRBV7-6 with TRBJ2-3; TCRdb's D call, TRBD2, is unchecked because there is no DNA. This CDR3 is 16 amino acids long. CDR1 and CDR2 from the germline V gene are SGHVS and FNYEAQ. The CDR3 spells CASSLELAGRTDTQYF.

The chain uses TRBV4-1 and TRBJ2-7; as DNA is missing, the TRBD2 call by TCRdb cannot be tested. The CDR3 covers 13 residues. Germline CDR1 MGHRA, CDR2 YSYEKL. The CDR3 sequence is CASSEVAGFEQYF.

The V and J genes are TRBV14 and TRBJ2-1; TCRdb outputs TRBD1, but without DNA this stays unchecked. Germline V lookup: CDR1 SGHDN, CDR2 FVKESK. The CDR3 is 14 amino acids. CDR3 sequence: CASSQVVRDNEQFF.